These T cell receptor beta chains were read from a single sample in a study of T-cell memory formation after mild COVID-19. TCRdb re-analysed the 5' RACE reads in MiXCR, keeping a single row per CDR3 protein. In the table there are about half a million distinct CDR3 sequences, 18% of which are singletons. Sequenced material: PBMCs or a T cell subset sorted from them (not recorded which). The receptors derive from an adult woman who had mild COVID-19 (a few samples of this study predate the infection). Cell type and time point are not known. The CDR3 runs from the conserved cysteine through the conserved F or W. The D gene is left open where the match is weak. Size is omitted from some rows. Given values are once, few, many or a class for expanded clones.

cdr3_nt	cdr3_aa	clone_size	d_call	v_call	j_call
TGCAGCGCCGGGGGGGGACAGGGGGCCCACAATGAGCAGTTCTTC	CSAGGGQGAHNEQFF	-	TRBD1	TRBV29-1	TRBJ2-1
TGCGCCAGCAGCCCCACAGGGGGGGCGTACACCGGGGAGCTGTTTTTT	CASSPTGGAYTGELFF	few	-	TRBV5-1	TRBJ2-2
TGTGCCAGCAGCCAAGTTCGGGGATCTGAGCAGTTCTTC	CASSQVRGSEQFF	-	-	TRBV14	TRBJ2-1
TGTGCCAGCAGTTACGGGCGGGATCGGGATACGCAGTATTTT	CASSYGRDRDTQYF	few	-	TRBV6-2/TRBV6-3	TRBJ2-3
TGTGCCAGCAGCCAAGCAGGGATGGGGACTGAAGCTTTCTTT	CASSQAGMGTEAFF	-	-	TRBV4-2	TRBJ1-1
TGCAGTGCTAGAGATCGGGGGGCAACGTTCACTGAAGCTTTCTTT	CSARDRGATFTEAFF	once	-	TRBV20-1	TRBJ1-1
TGTGCCAGCAGCCAAGCGACAGGCGCGAGGCCCCAGCATTTT	CASSQATGARPQHF	-	-	TRBV3-1	TRBJ1-5
TGTGCCAGCAGCCCGAAGAATGAGCAGTTCTTC	CASSPKNEQFF	-	-	TRBV7-2	TRBJ2-1
TGTGCCAGCAGCCCCGGGGCACTTTACGAGCAGTACTTC	CASSPGALYEQYF	few	-	TRBV7-2	TRBJ2-7
TGCAGAGCCGCTCAGGGTCCCCTAGGGTCCCAGTACTTC	CRAAQGPLGSQYF	once	-	TRBV20-1	TRBJ2-5
TGTGCCAGCAGCTTAGAGGACGGATCCTACGAGCAGTACTTC	CASSLEDGSYEQYF	few	-	TRBV7-8	TRBJ2-7
TGTGCCAGCAGGGCCACCCCTGGACTAGCGGGAGAATGGTACGAGCAGTACTTC	CASRATPGLAGEWYEQYF	once	TRBD2	TRBV2	TRBJ2-7
TGTGCCAGCAGTGAAACAGTAGATTACAATGAGCAGTTCTTC	CASSETVDYNEQFF	-	-	TRBV6-4	TRBJ2-1
TGTGCCAGCAGTGACCAGCCGGGACAGGGGGTCTACGAGCAGTACTTC	CASSDQPGQGVYEQYF	-	TRBD1	TRBV6-1	TRBJ2-7
TGTGCCAGCAGTGAATTCGCGAACACCGGGGAGCTGTTTTTT	CASSEFANTGELFF	few	-	TRBV25-1	TRBJ2-2
TGTGCCAGCAGTTACTCTGGCCCCGGGACTAGTCCTCTCGGCGAGCAGTACTTC	CASSYSGPGTSPLGEQYF	-	TRBD2	TRBV6-6	TRBJ2-7